Shown below are 17 T cell receptor beta chains from a single sample sequenced in a study of T cell responses to AZD1222 COVID-19 vaccine. The assay was immunoSEQ multiplex PCR, and TCRdb's table has in-frame clones only and misses some. The profile covers approximately 200,000 clones, with approximately 93% appearing a single time and about 3.5% taken by the ten largest. The source was peripheral blood, collected 28 days after the second AZD1222 dose. These receptors were taken from an adult who received the AZD1222 COVID-19 vaccine.

The genes are TRBV9 and TRBJ2-7, with 7 bases lining up with TRBD1. The CDR3 spans 12 residues. V shed 3 bases and J 6 bases; nucleotides not matched to a gene: 3. The germline CDR1 and CDR2 sequences are SGDLS and YYNGEE. The CDR3: CASSGPGGEQYF. The CDR3 DNA sequence: TGTGCCAGCAGCGGACCAGGGGGCGAGCAGTACTTC.

Only one count was recorded for this clone. This CDR3 reads CASSTGQGKDEQYF. In DNA form, the CDR3 reads TGCGCCAGCAGCACGGGACAGGGGAAAGACGAGCAGTACTTC. V is TRBV5-1 and J is TRBJ2-7, with 10 bases matching TRBD1. The CDR3 covers 14 residues. Trimming took 4 bases from V and 5 from J; bases not matched to a gene: 6. The germline V gene has CDR1 SGHRS and CDR2 YFSETQ.

The CDR3 DNA sequence: TGTGCCAGCAGCTGGGACGGCAGCTCCTACAATGAGCAGTTCTTC. Translated: CASSWDGSSYNEQFF. This rearrangement joins TRBV6-5 to TRBJ2-1; tentatively, D is TRBD1 or TRBD2 (5 bases each). Germline loops: CDR1 MNHEY, CDR2 SVGAGI. CDR3 length equals 15 residues. V lost 6 bases and J 0 bases, leaving 12 bases between the germline ends.

The V call is TRBV27, the J call TRBJ1-5; D gene ambiguous. The V end was cut by 3 bases, the J end by 1 base, with 13 bases between. Germline V CDR1 and CDR2: MNHEY, SMNVEV (reference sequence). CDR3 length: 16 residues. The CDR3 here is CASSFGPEGSNQPQHF. CDR3 coding DNA: TGTGCCAGCAGTTTTGGACCGGAAGGGAGCAATCAGCCCCAGCATTTT.

V usage is TRBV7-8 and J usage is TRBJ1-5; D not resolved. The CDR3 is 16 amino acids. Per the germline V gene, CDR1 is SGHVS and CDR2 is FQNEAQ. The V end was cut by 5 bases, the J end by 2 bases, with 16 bases between. The CDR3 region is CASSRRVPDGNQPQHF. CDR3 bases: TGTGCCAGCAGCCGAAGGGTTCCCGATGGCAATCAGCCCCAGCATTTT.

This clone has only a few counts. Here the CDR3 reads CASGTLGDRAYGYTF. The CDR3 coding sequence is TGCGCCAGCGGCACCCTTGGGGACAGGGCCTATGGCTACACCTTC. V and J are TRBV4-1 and TRBJ1-2; the match to TRBD1 covers 9 bases. The germline V gene has CDR1 MGHRA and CDR2 YSYEKL. Trimming removed 8 bases from V and 4 bases from J; junction bases left unmatched: 11. The CDR3 has 15 amino acids.

This clone was recorded once. J is TRBJ2-3 and V is TRBV27; no clear D. The length of the CDR3 is 12 residues. Germline V gives CDR1 MNHEY, CDR2 SMNVEV (reference sequence). V dropped 4 bases and J dropped 5 bases, with 7 bases sitting between them. DNA for the CDR3: TGTGCCAGCAGTTCCTCCGGAGATACGCAGTATTTT. Its protein product is CASSSSGDTQYF.

The rearrangement links TRBV28 to TRBJ1-1; tentatively, D is TRBD1 (5 bases). This CDR3 has 11 amino acids. Germline V gene sequence: CDR1 MDHEN, CDR2 SYDVKM. Deletions cut 6 bases from V and 13 bases from J, with 15 bases between. The chain's CDR3 is CASSPGHFFFF. The DNA of the CDR3 is TGTGCCAGCAGCCCTGGACACTTTTTTTTCTTT.

CDR3 sequence (DNA): TGTGCCAGCAGGACAGGGGGACAGCCCCAGCATTTT. Protein product: CASRTGGQPQHF. The chain joins TRBV27 to TRBJ1-5; 9 positions match TRBD1. Trimming removed 6 bases from V and 7 bases from J; junction bases left unmatched: 1. Per the germline V gene, CDR1 is MNHEY and CDR2 is SMNVEV (reference sequence). This CDR3 has 12 residues.

The V call is TRBV5-1, the J call TRBJ2-7; D not certain. Germline V gives CDR1 SGHRS, CDR2 YFSETQ. The ends were cut back, 0 bases at V and 4 bases at J, with 11 bases in the middle. The CDR3 spans 14 residues. This CDR3 reads CASSLALVNYEQYF. DNA for the CDR3: TGCGCCAGCAGCTTGGCCTTGGTTAATTACGAGCAGTACTTC.

The V gene is TRBV11-1, the J gene TRBJ2-1; possible D gene TRBD1, 6 bases. The CDR3 sequence is 16 residues long. V lost 5 bases to trimming and J lost 5 bases, with 19 bases between them. Looked up from germline, CDR1 is SGHAT and CDR2 is FQDESV (reference sequence). CDR3 coding DNA: TGTGCCAGCAGCGCCATGAGAGGGGGTATGGACAATGAGCAGTTCTTC. Translated: CASSAMRGGMDNEQFF.

J is TRBJ2-2 and V is TRBV5-1; D unclear. From germline, CDR1 is SGHRS and CDR2 YFSETQ. CDR3 length: 16 amino acids. V was cut by 4 bases and J by 6 bases, with 19 bases left in between. CDR3 coding DNA: TGCGCCAGCAGCCTAGGGTATGGTGTGGACCCCGGGGAGCTGTTTTTT. Amino acid sequence: CASSLGYGVDPGELFF.

The J gene is TRBJ2-7, the V gene TRBV7-8; no firm D call. The CDR3 length is 14 residues. Germline-derived CDR1 and CDR2 are SGHVS and FQNEAQ. The V and J ends lost 5 bases and 7 bases respectively, with 18 bases between them. The CDR3 protein is CASSKTVWGWEQYF. The CDR3 DNA reads TGTGCCAGCAGCAAGACCGTTTGGGGTTGGGAGCAGTACTTC.

The chain is built from TRBV6-5 and TRBJ2-3; 9 bases are shared with TRBD1. The germline V gene encodes CDR1 MNHEY and CDR2 SVGAGI. The CDR3 covers 14 residues. J was trimmed by 6 bases and V by 6 bases; bases with no gene match: 7. The CDR3 sequence is CASRIGTGPDTQYF. The CDR3 region has the DNA TGTGCCAGCAGGATTGGGACAGGGCCTGATACGCAGTATTTT.

This CDR3 is CASSPDRGSTGELFF. The CDR3 DNA follows: TGTGCCAGCTCACCGGACAGGGGGAGCACCGGGGAGCTGTTTTTT. This chain uses TRBV18 with TRBJ2-2; 10 bases match TRBD1. The CDR3 covers 15 residues. The ends lost 3 bases at V and 4 bases at J; junction bases unmatched: 2. Germline assignment: CDR1 KGHSH and CDR2 LQKENI.

The rearrangement links TRBV28 to TRBJ2-2, with D tentatively TRBD1 or TRBD2 (5 bases each). The CDR3 length is 15 residues. Germline V gives CDR1 MDHEN, CDR2 SYDVKM. With 6 bases removed from V and 0 bases from J, the gap between germline ends came to 11 bases. In nucleotides, the CDR3 is TGTGCCAGCAGCCCGAGAGGGGCGAACACCGGGGAGCTGTTTTTT. Residues: CASSPRGANTGELFF.

This chain connects TRBV19 to TRBJ2-7, with D perhaps TRBD2 (6 bases). Trimming pared 10 bases from V and 0 bases from J, leaving 16 bases between. The V gene's germline CDR1 is LNHDA and CDR2 SQIVND (reference sequence). The CDR3 runs to 14 residues. CDR3 residues: CAIRRVAVSYEQYF. The CDR3 nucleotides read TGTGCCATCCGGAGGGTAGCGGTCTCCTACGAGCAGTACTTC. The entire variable domain, with the rest obtained from reference TRBV19 and TRBJ2-7, is as follows: DGGITQSPKYLFRKEGQNVTLSCEQNLNHDAMYWYRQDPGQGLRLIYYSQIVNDFQKGDIAEGYSVSREKKESFPLTVTSAQKNPTAFYLCAIRRVAVSYEQYFGPGTRLTVT.